This T cell receptor (beta chain) was captured by sequencing in a study of early T cells in non-severe SARS-CoV-2 infection. Notes on the study in general: Comparison of clonotypes with VDJdb favored anti-spike CD8 responses while missing private and CD4 specificities.

One entry per CDR3 protein, called by TCRdb with MiXCR from the 5' RACE reads. The sample consists of almost 85,000 distinct CDR3 sequences, over 10% of them appearing once. The germline V gene has CDR1 SGHVS and CDR2 FNYEAQ. The CDR3 sequence is 14 residues long. Trimming cost V 5 bases and J 2 bases, with 11 bases left between them. Of note for this clonotype: Its antigen remains unknown.

What was sequenced was whole blood. The chain combines TRBV7-6 with TRBJ2-3, with D maybe TRBD2 (6 bases). This receptor was identified in an adult who was a healthcare worker with PCR-confirmed SARS-CoV-2 infection or an uninfected control (not recorded which). DNA of the CDR3: TGTGCCAGCAGCCGGAGCGGGTACACAGATACGCAGTATTTT. This gives the protein CASSRSGYTDTQYF.